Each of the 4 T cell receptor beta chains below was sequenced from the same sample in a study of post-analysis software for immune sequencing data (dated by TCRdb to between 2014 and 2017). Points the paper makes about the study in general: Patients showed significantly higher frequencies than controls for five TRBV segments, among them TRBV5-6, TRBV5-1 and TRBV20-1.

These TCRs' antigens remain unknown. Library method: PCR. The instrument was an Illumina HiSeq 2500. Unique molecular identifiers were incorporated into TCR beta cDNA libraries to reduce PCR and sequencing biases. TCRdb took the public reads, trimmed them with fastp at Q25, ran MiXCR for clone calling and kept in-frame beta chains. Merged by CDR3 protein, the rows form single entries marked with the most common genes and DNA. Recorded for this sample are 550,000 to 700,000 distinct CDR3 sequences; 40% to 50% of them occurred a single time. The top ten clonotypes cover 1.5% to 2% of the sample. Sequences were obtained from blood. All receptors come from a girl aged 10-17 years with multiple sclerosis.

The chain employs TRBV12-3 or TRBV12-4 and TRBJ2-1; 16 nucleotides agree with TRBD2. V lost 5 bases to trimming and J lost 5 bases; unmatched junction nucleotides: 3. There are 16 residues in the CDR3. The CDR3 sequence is CASSRGTSGRDNEQFF. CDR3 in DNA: TGTGCCAGCAGTCGTGGGACTAGCGGGAGGGACAATGAGCAGTTCTTC.

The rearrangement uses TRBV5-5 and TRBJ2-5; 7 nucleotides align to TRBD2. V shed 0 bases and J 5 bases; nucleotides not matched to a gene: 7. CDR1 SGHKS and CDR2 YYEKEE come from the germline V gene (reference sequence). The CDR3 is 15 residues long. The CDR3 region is CASSLAPNGRETQYF. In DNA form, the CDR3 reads TGTGCCAGCAGCTTGGCCCCGAACGGGAGGGAGACCCAGTACTTC.

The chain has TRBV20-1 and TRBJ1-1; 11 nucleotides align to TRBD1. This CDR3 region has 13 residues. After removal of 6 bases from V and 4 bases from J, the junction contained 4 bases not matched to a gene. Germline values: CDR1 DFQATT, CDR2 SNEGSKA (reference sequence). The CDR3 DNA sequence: TGCAGTGCCTTTGGGACAGGGGGCACTGAAGCTTTCTTT. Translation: CSAFGTGGTEAFF.

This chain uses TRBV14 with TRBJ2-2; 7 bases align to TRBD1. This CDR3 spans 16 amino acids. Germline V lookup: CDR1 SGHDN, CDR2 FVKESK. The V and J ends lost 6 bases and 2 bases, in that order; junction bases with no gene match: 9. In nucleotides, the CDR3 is TGTGCCAGCAGTCCCGGTGGGACAGCAAACACCGGGGAGCTGTTTTTT. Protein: CASSPGGTANTGELFF.